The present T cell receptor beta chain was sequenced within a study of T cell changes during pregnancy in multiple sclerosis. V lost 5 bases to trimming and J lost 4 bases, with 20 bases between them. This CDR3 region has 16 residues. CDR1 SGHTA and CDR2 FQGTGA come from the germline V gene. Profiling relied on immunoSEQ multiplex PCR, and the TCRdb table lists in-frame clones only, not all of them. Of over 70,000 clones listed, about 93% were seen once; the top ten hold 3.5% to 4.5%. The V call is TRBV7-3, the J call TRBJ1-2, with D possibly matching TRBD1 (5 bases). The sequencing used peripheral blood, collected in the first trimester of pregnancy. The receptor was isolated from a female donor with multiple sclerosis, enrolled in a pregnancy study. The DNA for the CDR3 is TGTGCCAGCAGCCCCGCCGGAGGGGAGAGTGGCTATGGCTACACCTTC. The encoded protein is CASSPAGGESGYGYTF. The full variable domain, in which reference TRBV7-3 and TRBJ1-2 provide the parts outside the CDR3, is GAGVSQTPSNKVTEKGKYVELRCDPISGHTALYWYRQSLGQGPEFLIYFQGTGAADDSGLPNDRFFAVRPEGSVSTLKIQRTERGDSAVYLCASSPAGGESGYGYTFGSGTRLTVV.